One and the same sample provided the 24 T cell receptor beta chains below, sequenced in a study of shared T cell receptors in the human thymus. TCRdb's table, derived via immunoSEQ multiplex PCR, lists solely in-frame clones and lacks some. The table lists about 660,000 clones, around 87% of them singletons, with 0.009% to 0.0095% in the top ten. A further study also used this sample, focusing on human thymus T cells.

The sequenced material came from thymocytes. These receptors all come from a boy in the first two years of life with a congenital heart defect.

CDR3: CSPLRVGYTEAFF. CDR3 coding DNA: TGCAGCCCACTGCGGGTAGGGTACACTGAAGCTTTCTTT. The chain uses TRBV29-1 and TRBJ1-1; no definite D call. Germline loops: CDR1 SQVTM, CDR2 ANQGSEA. V lost 8 bases and J 3 bases, leaving 16 bases between the germline ends. The CDR3 is made up of 13 amino acids.

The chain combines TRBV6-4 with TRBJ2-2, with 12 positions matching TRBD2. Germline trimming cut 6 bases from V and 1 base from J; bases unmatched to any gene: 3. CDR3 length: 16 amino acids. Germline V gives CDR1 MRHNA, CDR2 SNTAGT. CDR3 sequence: CASSQGLAGNTGELFF. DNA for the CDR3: TGTGCCAGCAGCCAGGGACTAGCGGGGAACACCGGGGAGCTGTTTTTT.

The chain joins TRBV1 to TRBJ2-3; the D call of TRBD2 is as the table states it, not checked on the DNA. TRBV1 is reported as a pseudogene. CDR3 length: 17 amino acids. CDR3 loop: CTSRLRSGGVGTDTQYF. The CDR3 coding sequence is TGCACCAGCAGACTTAGATCGGGGGGTGTCGGCACAGATACGCAGTATTTT.

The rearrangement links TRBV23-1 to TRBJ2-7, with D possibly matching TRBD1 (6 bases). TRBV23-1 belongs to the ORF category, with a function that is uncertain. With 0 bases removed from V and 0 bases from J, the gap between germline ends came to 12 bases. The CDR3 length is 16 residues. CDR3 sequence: CASSQSVRDNSYEQYF. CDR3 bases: TGCGCCAGCAGTCAATCGGTTCGGGACAACTCCTACGAGCAGTACTTC.

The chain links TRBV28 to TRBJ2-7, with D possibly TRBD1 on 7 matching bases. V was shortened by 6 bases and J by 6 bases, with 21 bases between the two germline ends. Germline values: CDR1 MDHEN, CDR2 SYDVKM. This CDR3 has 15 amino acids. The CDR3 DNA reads TGTGCCAGCAGCCCCGGACAGGTGGTAGCGGCCGAGCAGTACTTC. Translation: CASSPGQVVAAEQYF.

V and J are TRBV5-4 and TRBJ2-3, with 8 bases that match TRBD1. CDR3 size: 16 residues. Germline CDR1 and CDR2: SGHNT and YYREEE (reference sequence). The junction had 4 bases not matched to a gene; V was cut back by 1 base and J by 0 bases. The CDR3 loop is CASSLRQGASTDTQYF. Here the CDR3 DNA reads TGTGCCAGCAGCTTGAGGCAGGGGGCTAGCACAGATACGCAGTATTTT.

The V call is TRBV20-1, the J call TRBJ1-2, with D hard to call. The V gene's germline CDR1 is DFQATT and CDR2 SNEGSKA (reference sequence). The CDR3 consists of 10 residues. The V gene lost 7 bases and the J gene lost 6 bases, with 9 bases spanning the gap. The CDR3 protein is CSGVRDGYTF. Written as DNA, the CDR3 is TGCAGTGGTGTGAGGGATGGCTACACCTTC.

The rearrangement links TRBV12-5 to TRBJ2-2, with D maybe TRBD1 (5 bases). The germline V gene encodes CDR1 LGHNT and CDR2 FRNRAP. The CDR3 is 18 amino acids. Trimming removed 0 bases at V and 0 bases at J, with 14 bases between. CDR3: CASGLVRKDISNTGELFF. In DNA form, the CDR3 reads TGTGCTAGTGGTTTGGTACGGAAGGACATATCGAACACCGGGGAGCTGTTTTTT.

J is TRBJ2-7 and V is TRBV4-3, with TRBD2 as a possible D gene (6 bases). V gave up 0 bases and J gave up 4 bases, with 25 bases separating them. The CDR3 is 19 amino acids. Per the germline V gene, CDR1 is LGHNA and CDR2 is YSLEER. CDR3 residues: CASSQDPLPGPHGGYEQYF. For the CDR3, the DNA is TGCGCCAGCAGCCAAGATCCTCTTCCGGGACCCCATGGGGGGTACGAGCAGTACTTC.

The CDR3 sequence: CASSTGTSGYNEQFF. CDR3 coding DNA: TGTGCCAGCAGCACCGGGACTAGCGGGTACAATGAGCAGTTCTTC. The chain carries TRBV28 and TRBJ2-1; 12 bases are a match to TRBD2. Looked up from germline, CDR1 is MDHEN and CDR2 is SYDVKM. CDR3 size: 15 residues. With V trimmed by 6 bases and J by 4 bases, 4 bases remained unmatched.

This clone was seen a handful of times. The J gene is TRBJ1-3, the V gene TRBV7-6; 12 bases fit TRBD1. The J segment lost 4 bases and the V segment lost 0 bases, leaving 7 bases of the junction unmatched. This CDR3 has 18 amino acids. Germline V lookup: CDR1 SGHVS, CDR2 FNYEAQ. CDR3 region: CASSLAGRDRGPGNTIYF. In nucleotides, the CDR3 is TGTGCCAGCAGCTTAGCGGGGCGGGACAGGGGGCCGGGAAACACCATATATTTT.

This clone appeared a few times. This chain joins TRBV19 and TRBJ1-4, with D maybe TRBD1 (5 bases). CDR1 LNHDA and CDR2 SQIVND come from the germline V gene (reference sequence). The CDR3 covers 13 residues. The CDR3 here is CASGQGPNEKLFF. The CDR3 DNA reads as TGTGCTAGTGGCCAGGGCCCGAATGAAAAACTGTTTTTT.

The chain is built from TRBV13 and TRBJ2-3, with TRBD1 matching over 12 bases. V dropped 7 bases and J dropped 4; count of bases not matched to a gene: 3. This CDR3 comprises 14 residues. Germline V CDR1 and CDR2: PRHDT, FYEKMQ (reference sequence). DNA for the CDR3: TGTGCCAGCACCGGGACAGGGGGCCCAGATACGCAGTATTTT. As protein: CASTGTGGPDTQYF.

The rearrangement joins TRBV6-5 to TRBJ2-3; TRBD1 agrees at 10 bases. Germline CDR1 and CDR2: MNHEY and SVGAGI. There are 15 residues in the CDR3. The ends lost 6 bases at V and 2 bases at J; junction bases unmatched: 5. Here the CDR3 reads CASRQGQGTTDTQYF. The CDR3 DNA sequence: TGTGCCAGCAGGCAGGGACAGGGGACCACAGATACGCAGTATTTT.

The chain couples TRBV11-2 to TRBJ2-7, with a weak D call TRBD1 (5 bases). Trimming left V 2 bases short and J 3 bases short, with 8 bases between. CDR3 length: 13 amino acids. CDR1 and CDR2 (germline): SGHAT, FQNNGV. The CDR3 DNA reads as TGTGCCAGCAGCTTATTTGACAGCTACGAGCAGTACTTC. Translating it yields CASSLFDSYEQYF.

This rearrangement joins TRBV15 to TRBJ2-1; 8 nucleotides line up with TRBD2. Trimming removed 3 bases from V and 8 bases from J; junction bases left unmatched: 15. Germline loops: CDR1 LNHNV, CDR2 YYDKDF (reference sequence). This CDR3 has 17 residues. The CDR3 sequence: CATSRSQSGGTVYEQFF. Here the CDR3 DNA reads TGTGCCACCAGCAGGAGTCAGAGCGGGGGTACTGTGTATGAGCAGTTCTTC.

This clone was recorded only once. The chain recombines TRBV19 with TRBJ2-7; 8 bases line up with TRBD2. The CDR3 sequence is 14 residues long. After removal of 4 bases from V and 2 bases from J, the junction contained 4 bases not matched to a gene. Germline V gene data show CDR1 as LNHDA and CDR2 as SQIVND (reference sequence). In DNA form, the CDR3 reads TGTGCCAGTAGTAGAAGCGGGAGCCCCTACGAGCAGTACTTC. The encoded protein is CASSRSGSPYEQYF.

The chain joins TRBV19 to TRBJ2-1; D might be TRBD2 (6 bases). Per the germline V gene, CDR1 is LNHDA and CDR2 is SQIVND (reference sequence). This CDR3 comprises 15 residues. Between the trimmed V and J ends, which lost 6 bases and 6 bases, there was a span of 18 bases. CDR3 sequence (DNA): TGTGCCAGTAGCGGACTACCCCAGGGCTTCAATGAGCAGTTCTTC. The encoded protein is CASSGLPQGFNEQFF.

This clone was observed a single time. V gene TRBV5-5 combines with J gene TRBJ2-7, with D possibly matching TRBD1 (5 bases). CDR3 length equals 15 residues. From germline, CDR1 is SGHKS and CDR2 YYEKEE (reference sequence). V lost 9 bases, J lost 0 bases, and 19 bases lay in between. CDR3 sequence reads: CANQTRDRNSYEQYF. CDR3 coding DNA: TGTGCCAACCAGACCCGAGACAGAAACTCCTACGAGCAGTACTTC.

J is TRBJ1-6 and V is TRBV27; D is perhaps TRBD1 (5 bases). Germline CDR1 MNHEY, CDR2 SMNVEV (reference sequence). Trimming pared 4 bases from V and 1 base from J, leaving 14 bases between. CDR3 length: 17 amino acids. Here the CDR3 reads CASSSERGVSYNSPLHF. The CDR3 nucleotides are TGTGCCAGCAGTTCCGAACGGGGGGTATCCTATAATTCACCCCTCCACTTT.

The CDR3 loop is CASSPKREGADTQYF. Here the CDR3 DNA reads TGTGCCAGCAGTCCCAAGCGGGAGGGGGCAGATACGCAGTATTTT. The rearrangement uses TRBV25-1 and TRBJ2-3, with 10 nucleotides matching TRBD2. Germline lookup yields CDR1 MGHDK and CDR2 SYGVNS. The length of the CDR3 is 15 residues. V dropped 5 bases and J dropped 4; count of bases not matched to a gene: 6.

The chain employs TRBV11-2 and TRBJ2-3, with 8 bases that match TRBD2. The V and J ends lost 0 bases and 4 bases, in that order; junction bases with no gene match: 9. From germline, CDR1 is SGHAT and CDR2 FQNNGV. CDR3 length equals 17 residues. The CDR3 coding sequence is TGTGCCAGCAGCTTAGATCGCGAGCGGGAGTTATCAGATACGCAGTATTTT. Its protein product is CASSLDRERELSDTQYF.

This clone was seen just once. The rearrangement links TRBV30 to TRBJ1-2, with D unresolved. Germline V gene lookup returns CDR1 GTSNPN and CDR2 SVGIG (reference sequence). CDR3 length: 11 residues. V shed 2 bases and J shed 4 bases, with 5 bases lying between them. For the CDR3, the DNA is TGTGCCTGGAGTTCGTCCTATGGCTACACCTTC. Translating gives CAWSSSYGYTF.

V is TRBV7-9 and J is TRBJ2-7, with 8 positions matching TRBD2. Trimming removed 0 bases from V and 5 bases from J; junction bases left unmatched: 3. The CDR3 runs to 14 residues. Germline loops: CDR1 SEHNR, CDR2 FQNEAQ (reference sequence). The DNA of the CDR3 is TGTGCCAGCAGCTTAGCTAGCGGGACCCACGAGCAGTACTTC. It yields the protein CASSLASGTHEQYF. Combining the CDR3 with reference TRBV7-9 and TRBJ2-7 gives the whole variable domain DTGVSQNPRHKITKRGQNVTFRCDPISEHNRLYWYRQTLGQGPEFLTYFQNEAQLEKSRLLSDRFSAERPKGSFSTLEIQRTEQGDSAMYLCASSLASGTHEQYFGPGTRLTVT.